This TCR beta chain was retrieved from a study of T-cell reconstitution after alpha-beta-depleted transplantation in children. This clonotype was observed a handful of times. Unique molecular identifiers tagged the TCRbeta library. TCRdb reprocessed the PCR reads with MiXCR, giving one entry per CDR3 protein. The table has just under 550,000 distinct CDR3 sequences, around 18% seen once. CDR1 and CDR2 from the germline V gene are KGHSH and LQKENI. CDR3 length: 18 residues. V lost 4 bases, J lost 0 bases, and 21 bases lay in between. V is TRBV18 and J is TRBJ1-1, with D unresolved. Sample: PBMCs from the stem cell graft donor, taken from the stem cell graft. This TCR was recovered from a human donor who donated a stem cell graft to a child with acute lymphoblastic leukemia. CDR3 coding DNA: TGTGCCAGCTCACAAACTCTCTTCGACCGGTTCATGAACACTGAAGCTTTCTTT. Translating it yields CASSQTLFDRFMNTEAFF.